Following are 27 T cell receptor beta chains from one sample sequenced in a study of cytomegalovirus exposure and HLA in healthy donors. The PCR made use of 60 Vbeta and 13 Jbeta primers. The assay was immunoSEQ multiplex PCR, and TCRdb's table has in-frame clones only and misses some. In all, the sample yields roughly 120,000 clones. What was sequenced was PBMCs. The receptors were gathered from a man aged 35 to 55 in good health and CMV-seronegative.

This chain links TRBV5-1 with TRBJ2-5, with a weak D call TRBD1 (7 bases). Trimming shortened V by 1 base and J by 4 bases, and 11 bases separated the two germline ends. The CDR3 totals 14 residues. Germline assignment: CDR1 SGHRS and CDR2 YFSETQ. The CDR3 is CASSLSGGGETQYF. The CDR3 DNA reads TGCGCCAGCAGCTTGTCAGGGGGAGGAGAGACCCAGTACTTC.

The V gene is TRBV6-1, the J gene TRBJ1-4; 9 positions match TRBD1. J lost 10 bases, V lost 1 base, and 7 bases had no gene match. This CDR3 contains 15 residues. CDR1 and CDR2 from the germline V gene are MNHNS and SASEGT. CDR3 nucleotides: TGTGCCAGCAGTGAAGGGGGACAGGGCACACGAAAACTGTTTTTT. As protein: CASSEGGQGTRKLFF.

The CDR3 DNA is TGTGCCATCAGTCCCGGGACAGGGGCCTATAATTCACCCCTCCACTTT. Translating gives CAISPGTGAYNSPLHF. The chain uses TRBV10-3 and TRBJ1-6; 10 bases are shared with TRBD1. The CDR3 contains 16 residues. The junction had 3 bases not matched to a gene; V was cut back by 5 bases and J by 2 bases. Germline values: CDR1 ENHRY, CDR2 SYGVKD.

The CDR3 loop reads CASSYPAGTSSYEQYF. CDR3 nucleotide sequence: TGTGCCAGCAGTTACCCCGCCGGGACTAGCAGCTACGAGCAGTACTTC. This chain joins TRBV6-6 and TRBJ2-5; TRBD2 matches 9 bases. The end of the DNA aligns better with TRBJ2-7, so the J call may be wrong. Germline CDR1 is MNHNY and CDR2 is SVGAGI (reference sequence). The CDR3 has 16 amino acids.

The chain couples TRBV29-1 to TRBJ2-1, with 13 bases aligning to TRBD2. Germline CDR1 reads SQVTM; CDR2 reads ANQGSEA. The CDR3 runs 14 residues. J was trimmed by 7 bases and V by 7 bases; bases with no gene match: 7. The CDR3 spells CSARTSGRGNEQFF. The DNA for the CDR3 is TGCAGCGCGAGGACTAGCGGGAGAGGAAATGAGCAGTTCTTC.

CDR3 amino acids: CASSPGGVLSTDTQYF. The CDR3 nucleotides read TGCGCCAGCAGCCCGGGGGGGGTACTCAGCACAGATACGCAGTATTTT. V gene TRBV4-1 combines with J gene TRBJ2-3, with 8 bases aligning to TRBD2. Trimming at V came to 4 bases and at J to 0 bases, leaving 6 bases not matched to a gene. CDR1 MGHRA and CDR2 YSYEKL come from the germline V gene. This CDR3 spans 16 amino acids.

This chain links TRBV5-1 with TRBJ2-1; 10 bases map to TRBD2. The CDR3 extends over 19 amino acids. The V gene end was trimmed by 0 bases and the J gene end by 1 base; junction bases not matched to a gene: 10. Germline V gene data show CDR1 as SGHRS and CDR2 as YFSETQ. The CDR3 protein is CASSLASGSGIGSYNEQFF. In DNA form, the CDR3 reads TGCGCCAGCAGCTTGGCTAGCGGGAGTGGAATCGGGTCCTACAATGAGCAGTTCTTC.

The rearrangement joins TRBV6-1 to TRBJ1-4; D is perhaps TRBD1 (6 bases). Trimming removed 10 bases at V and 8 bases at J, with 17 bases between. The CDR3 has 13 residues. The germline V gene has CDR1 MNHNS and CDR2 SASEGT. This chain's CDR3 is CATPTGLGEKLFF. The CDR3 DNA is TGTGCCACCCCGACAGGTTTGGGGGAAAAACTGTTTTTT.

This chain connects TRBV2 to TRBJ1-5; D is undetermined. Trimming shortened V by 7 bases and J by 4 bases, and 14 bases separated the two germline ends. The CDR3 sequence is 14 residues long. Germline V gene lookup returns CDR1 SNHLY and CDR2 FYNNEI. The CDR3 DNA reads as TGTGCCAGCACCCGGGGTGGTCTAAATCAGCCCCAGCATTTT. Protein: CASTRGGLNQPQHF.

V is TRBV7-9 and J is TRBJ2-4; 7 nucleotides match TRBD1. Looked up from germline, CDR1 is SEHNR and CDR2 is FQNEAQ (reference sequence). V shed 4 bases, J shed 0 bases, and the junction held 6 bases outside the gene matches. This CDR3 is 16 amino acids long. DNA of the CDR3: TGTGCCAGCAGCTGGACAGGAGGACTAGCCAAAAACATTCAGTACTTC. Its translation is CASSWTGGLAKNIQYF.

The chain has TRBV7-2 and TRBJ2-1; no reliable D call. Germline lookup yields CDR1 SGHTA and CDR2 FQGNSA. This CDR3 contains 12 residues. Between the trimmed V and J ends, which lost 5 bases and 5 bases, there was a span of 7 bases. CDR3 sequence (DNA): TGTGCCAGCAGCCTACTCGACAATGAGCAGTTCTTC. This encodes CASSLLDNEQFF.

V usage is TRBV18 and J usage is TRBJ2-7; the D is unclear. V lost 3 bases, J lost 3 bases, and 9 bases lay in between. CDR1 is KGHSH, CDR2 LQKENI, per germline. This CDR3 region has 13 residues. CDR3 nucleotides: TGTGCCAGCTCACCCAGGATCGACTACGAGCAGTACTTC. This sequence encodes CASSPRIDYEQYF.

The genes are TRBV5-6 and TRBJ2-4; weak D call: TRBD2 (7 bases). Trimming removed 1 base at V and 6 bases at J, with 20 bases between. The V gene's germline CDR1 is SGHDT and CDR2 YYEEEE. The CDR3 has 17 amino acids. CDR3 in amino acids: CASSLYGGGRGGNIQYF. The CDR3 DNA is TGTGCCAGCAGCTTGTATGGTGGAGGGAGGGGGGGAAACATTCAGTACTTC.

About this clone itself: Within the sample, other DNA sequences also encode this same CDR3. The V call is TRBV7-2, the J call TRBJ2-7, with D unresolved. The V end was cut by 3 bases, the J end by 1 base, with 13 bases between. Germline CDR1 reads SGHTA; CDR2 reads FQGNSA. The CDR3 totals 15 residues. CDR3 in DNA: TGTGCCAGCAGCTTGCTTCCTTCCCTATCCTACGAGCAGTACTTC. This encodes CASSLLPSLSYEQYF.

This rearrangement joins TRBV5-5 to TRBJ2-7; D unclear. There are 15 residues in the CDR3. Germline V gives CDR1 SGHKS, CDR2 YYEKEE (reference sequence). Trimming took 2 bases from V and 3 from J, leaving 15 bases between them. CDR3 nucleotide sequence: TGTGCCAGCAGCTTAATGTCCCGACAATACTACGAGCAGTACTTC. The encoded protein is CASSLMSRQYYEQYF.

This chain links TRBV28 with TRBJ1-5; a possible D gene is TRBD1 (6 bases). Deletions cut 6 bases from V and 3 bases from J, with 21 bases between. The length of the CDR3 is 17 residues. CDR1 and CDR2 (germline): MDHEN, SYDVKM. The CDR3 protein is CASRLRFQGRYNQPQHF. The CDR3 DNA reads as TGTGCCAGCAGGCTAAGGTTTCAGGGGCGATACAATCAGCCCCAGCATTTT.

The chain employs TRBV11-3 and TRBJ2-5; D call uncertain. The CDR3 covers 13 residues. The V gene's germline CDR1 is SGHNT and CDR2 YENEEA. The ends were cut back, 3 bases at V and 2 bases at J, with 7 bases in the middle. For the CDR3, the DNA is TGTGCCAGCAGCTTCCTCCAGCAAGAGACCCAGTACTTC. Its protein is CASSFLQQETQYF.

CDR3 sequence reads: CASSPTLTGYNEQFF. The DNA of the CDR3 is TGTGCCAGCAGCCCGACCCTAACGGGCTACAATGAGCAGTTCTTC. The rearrangement uses TRBV7-3 and TRBJ2-1; D unclear. The CDR3 covers 15 residues. V was trimmed by 5 bases and J by 3 bases, leaving 14 bases between them. Germline V CDR1 and CDR2: SGHTA, FQGTGA.

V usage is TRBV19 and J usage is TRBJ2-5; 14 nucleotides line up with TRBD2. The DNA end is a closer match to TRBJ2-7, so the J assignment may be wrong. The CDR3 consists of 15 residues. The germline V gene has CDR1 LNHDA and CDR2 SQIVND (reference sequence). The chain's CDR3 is CASRSSGTSGSEQYF. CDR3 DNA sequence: TGTGCCAGCAGATCGTCCGGGACTAGCGGGAGCGAGCAGTACTTC.

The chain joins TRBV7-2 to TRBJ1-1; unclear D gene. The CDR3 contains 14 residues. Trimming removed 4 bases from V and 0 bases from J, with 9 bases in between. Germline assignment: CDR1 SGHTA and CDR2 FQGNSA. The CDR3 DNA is TGTGCCAGCAGCTCACGCCAGATGAACACTGAAGCTTTCTTT. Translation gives CASSSRQMNTEAFF.

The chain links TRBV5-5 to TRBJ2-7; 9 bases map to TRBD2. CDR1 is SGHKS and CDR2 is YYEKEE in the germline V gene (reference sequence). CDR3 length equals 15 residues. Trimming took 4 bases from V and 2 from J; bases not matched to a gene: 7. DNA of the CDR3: TGTGCCAGCAGCCCGGCCGGGACTAGCACCTACGAGCAGTACTTC. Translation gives CASSPAGTSTYEQYF. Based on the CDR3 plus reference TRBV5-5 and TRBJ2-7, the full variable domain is DAGVTQSPTHLIKTRGQQVTLRCSPISGHKSVSWYQQVLGQGPQFIFQYYEKEERGRGNFPDRFSARQFPNYSSELNVNALLLGDSALYLCASSPAGTSTYEQYFGPGTRLTVT.

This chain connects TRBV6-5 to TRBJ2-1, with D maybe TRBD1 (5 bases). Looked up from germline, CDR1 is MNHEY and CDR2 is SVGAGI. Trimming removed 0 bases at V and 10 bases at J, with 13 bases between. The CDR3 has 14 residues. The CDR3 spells CASSYSKTPGEQFF. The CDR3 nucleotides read TGTGCCAGCAGTTACTCGAAAACCCCAGGGGAGCAGTTCTTC.

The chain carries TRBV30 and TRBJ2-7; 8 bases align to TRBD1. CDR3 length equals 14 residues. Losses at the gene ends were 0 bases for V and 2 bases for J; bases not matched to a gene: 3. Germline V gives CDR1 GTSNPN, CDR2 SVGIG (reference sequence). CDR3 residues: CAWSVQGGAYEQYF. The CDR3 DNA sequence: TGTGCCTGGAGTGTACAGGGGGGAGCCTACGAGCAGTACTTC.

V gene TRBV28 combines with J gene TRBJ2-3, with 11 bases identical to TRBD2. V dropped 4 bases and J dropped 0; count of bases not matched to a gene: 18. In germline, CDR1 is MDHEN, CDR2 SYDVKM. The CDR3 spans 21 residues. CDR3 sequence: CASSSTGRGLAEASSTDTQYF. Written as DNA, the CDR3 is TGTGCCAGCAGTTCTACTGGCCGGGGACTAGCGGAGGCCTCTAGCACAGATACGCAGTATTTT.

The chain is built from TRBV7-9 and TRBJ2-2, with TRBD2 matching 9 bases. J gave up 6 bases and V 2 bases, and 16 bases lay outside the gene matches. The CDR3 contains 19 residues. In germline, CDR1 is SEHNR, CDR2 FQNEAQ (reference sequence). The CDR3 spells CASSLLIPPSGRRAGELFF. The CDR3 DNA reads TGTGCCAGCAGCTTATTAATCCCGCCGAGCGGGAGGCGGGCCGGGGAGCTGTTTTTT.

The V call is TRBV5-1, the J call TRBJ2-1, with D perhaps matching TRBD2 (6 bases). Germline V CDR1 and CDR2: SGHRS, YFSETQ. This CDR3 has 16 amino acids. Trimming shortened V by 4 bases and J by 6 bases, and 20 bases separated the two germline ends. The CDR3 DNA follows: TGCGCCAGCAGCAGGGAGGTTCAGGGAAGGGTCAATGAGCAGTTCTTC. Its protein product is CASSREVQGRVNEQFF.

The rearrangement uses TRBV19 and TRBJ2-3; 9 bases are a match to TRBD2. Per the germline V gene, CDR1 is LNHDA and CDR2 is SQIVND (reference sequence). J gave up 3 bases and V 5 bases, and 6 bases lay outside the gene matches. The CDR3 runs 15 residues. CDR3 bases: TGTGCCAGTAGTGTAAGCGGGAGGCTGACAGATACGCAGTATTTT. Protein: CASSVSGRLTDTQYF.